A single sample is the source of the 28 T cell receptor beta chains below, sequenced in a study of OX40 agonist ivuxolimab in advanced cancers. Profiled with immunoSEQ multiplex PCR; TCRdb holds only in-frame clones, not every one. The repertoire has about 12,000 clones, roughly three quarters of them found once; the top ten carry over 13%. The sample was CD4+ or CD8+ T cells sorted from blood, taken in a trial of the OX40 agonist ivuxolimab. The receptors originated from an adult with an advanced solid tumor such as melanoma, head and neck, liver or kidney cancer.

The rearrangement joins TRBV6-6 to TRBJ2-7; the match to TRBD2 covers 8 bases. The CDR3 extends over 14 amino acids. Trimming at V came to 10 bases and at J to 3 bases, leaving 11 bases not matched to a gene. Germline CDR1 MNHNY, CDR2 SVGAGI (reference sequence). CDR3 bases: TGTGCCACCGAACTAGGGACTAGGGACTACGAGCAGTACTTC. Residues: CATELGTRDYEQYF.

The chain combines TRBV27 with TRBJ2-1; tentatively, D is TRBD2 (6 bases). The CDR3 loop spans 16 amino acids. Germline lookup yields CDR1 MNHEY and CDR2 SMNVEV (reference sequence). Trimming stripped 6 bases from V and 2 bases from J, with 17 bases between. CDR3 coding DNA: TGTGCCAGCAGCCCAATTAGGGACTCAACCTACAATGAGCAGTTCTTC. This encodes CASSPIRDSTYNEQFF.

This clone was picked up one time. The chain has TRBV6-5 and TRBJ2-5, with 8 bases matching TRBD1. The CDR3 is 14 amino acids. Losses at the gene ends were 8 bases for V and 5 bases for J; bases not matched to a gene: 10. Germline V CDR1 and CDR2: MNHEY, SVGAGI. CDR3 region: CASGTRGRWETQYF. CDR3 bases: TGTGCCAGCGGGACCAGGGGGCGTTGGGAGACCCAGTACTTC.

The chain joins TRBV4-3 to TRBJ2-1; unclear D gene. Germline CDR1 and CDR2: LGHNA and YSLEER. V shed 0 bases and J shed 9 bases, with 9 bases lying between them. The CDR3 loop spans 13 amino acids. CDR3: CASSQEVIGEQFF. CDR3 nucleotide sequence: TGCGCCAGCAGCCAAGAAGTTATCGGTGAGCAGTTCTTC.

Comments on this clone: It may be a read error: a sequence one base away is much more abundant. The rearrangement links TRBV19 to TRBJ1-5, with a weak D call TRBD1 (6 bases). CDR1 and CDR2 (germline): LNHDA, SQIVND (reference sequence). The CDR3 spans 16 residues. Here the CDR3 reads CASSMGRLRGGQPRHF. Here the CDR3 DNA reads TGTGCCAGTAGTATGGGACGCCTTAGGGGGGGTCAGCCCCGGCATTTT.

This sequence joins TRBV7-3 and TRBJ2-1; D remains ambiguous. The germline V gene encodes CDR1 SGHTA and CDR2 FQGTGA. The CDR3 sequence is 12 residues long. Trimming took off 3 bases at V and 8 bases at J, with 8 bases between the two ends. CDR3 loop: CASSLGADEQFF. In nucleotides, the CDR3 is TGTGCCAGCAGCTTGGGTGCGGATGAGCAGTTCTTC.

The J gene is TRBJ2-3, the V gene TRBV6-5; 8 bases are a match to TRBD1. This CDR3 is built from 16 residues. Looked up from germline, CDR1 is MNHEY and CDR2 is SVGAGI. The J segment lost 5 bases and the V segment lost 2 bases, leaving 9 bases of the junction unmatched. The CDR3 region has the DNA TGTGCCAGCAGTTACGTAACCGGGACAGGCAGAGATACGCAGTATTTT. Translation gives CASSYVTGTGRDTQYF.

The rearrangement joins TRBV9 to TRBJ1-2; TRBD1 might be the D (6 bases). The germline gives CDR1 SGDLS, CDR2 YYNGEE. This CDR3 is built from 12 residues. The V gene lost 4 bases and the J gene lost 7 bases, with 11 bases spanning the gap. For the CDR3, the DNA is TGTGCCAGCAGCTACCCAGGGGCTGGCTACACCTTC. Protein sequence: CASSYPGAGYTF. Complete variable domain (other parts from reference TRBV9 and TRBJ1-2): DSGVTQTPKHLITATGQRVTLRCSPRSGDLSVYWYQQSLDQGLQFLIQYYNGEERAKGNILERFSAQQFPDLHSELNLSSLELGDSALYFCASSYPGAGYTFGSGTRLTVV.

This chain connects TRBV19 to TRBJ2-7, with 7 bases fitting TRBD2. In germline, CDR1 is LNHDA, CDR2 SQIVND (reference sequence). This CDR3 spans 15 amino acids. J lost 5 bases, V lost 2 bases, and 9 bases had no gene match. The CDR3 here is CASSIIGEGMNEQYF. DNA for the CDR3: TGTGCCAGTAGTATAATTGGGGAGGGGATGAACGAGCAGTACTTC.

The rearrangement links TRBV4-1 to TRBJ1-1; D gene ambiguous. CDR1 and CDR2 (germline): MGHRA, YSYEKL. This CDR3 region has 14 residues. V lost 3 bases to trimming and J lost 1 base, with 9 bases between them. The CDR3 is CASSQWSGNTEAFF. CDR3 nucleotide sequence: TGCGCCAGCAGCCAGTGGTCAGGGAACACTGAAGCTTTCTTT.

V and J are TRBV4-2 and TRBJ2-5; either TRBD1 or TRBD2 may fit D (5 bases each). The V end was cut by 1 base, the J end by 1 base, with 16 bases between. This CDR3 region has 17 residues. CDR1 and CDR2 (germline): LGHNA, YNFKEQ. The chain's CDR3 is CASSQGYGAATQETQYF. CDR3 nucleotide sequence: TGTGCCAGCAGCCAAGGGTACGGGGCGGCGACCCAAGAGACCCAGTACTTC.

CDR3 nucleotides: TGTGCCAGCAGTGACTCGTACCCCAGCTACGAGCAGTACTTC. Encoded protein: CASSDSYPSYEQYF. The rearrangement uses TRBV6-4 and TRBJ2-7; no definite D call. The CDR3 is made up of 14 amino acids. The germline V gene has CDR1 MRHNA and CDR2 SNTAGT. Trimming took off 0 bases at V and 3 bases at J, with 9 bases between the two ends.

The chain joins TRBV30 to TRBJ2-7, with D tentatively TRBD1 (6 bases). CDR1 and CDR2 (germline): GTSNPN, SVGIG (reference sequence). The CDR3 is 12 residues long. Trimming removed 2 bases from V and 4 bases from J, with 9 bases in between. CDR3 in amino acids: CAWSSGEYEQYF. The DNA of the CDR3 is TGTGCCTGGAGTTCAGGGGAATACGAGCAGTACTTC. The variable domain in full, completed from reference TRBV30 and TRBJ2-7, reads SQTIHQWPATLVQPVGSPLSLECTVEGTSNPNLYWYRQAAGRGLQLLFYSVGIGQISSEVPQNLSASRPQDRQFILSSKKLLLSDSGFYLCAWSSGEYEQYFGPGTRLTVT.

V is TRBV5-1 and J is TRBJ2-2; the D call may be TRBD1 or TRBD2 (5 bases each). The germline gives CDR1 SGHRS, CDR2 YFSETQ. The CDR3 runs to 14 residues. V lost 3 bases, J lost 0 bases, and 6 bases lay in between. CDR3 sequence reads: CASSWGPNTGELFF. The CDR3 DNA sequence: TGCGCCAGCAGCTGGGGACCGAACACCGGGGAGCTGTTTTTT.

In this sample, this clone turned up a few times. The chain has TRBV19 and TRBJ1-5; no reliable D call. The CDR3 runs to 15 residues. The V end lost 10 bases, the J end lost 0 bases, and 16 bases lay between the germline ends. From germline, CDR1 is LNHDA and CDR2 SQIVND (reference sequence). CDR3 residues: CATAPTDFSNQPQHF. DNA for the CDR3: TGTGCCACCGCCCCTACAGATTTTAGCAATCAGCCCCAGCATTTT.

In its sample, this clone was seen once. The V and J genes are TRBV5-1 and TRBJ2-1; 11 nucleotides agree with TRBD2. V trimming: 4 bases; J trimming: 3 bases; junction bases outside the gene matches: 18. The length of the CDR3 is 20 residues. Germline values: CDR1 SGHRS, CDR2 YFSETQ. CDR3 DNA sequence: TGCGCCAGCAGCCCCGGAGCCACCGAAACAGGGACTAGCGGCTACAATGAGCAGTTCTTC. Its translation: CASSPGATETGTSGYNEQFF.

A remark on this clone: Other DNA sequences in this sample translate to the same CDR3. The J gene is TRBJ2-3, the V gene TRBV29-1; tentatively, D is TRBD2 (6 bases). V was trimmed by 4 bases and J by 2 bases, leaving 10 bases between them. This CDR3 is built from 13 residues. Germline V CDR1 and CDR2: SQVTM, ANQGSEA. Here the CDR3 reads CSVGASVTDTQYF. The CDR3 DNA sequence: TGCAGCGTTGGGGCTAGCGTCACAGATACGCAGTATTTT.

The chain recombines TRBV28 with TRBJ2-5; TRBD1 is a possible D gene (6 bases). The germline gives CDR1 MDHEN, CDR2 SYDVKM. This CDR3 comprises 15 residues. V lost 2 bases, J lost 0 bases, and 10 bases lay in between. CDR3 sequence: CASSLLGADQETQYF. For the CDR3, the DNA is TGTGCCAGCAGTTTACTGGGGGCGGACCAAGAGACCCAGTACTTC.

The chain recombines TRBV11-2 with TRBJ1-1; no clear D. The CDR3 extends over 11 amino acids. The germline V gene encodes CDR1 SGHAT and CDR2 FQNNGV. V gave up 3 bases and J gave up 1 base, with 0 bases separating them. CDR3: CASSLNTEAFF. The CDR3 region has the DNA TGTGCCAGCAGCTTGAACACTGAAGCTTTCTTT. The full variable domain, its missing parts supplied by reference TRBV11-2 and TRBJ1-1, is EAGVAQSPRYKIIEKRQSVAFWCNPISGHATLYWYQQILGQGPKLLIQFQNNGVVDDSQLPKDRFSAERLKGVDSTLKIQPAKLEDSAVYLCASSLNTEAFFGQGTRLTVV.

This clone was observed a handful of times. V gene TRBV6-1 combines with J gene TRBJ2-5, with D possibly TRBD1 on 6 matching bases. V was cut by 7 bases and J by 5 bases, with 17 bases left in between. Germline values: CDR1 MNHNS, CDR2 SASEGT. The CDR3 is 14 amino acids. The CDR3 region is CASTAQGILETQYF. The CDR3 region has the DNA TGTGCCAGCACGGCCCAGGGGATTTTGGAGACCCAGTACTTC.

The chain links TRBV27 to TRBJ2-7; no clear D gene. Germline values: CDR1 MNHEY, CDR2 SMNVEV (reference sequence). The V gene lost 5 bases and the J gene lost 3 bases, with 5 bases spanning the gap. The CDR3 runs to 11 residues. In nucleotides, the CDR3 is TGTGCCAGCAGTACCCTCTACGAGCAGTACTTC. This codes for CASSTLYEQYF.

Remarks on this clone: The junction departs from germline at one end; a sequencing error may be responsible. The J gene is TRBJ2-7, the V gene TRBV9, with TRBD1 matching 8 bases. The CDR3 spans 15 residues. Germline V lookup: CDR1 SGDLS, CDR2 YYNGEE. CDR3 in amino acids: CASSAGQGGLYGQYF. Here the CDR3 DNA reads TGTGCCAGCAGCGCAGGACAGGGTGGCCTCTACGGGCAGTACTTC. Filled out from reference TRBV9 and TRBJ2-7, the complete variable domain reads DSGVTQTPKHLITATGQRVTLRCSPRSGDLSVYWYQQSLDQGLQFLIQYYNGEERAKGNILERFSAQQFPDLHSELNLSSLELGDSALYFCASSAGQGGLYGQYFGPGTRLTVT.

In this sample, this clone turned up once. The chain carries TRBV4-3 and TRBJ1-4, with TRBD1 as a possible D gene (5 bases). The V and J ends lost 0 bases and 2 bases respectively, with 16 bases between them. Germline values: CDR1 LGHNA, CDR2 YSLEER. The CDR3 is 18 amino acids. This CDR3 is CASSQDGGGIFTNEKLFF. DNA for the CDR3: TGCGCCAGCAGCCAAGATGGGGGGGGAATTTTCACTAATGAAAAACTGTTTTTT.

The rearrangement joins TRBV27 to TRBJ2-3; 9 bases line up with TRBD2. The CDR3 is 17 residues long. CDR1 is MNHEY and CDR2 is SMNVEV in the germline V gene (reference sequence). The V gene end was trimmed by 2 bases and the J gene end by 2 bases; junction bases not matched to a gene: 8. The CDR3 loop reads CASSLRLLAGITDTQYF. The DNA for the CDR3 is TGTGCCAGCAGTTTACGATTACTAGCGGGTATCACAGATACGCAGTATTTT.

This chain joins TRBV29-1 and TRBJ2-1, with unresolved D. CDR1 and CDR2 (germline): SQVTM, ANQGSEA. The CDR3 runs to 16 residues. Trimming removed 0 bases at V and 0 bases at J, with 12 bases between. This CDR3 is CSVEDWYVSSYNEQFF. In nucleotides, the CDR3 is TGCAGCGTTGAAGATTGGTACGTCAGCTCCTACAATGAGCAGTTCTTC.

The DNA for the CDR3 is TGTGCCAGCAGCTCGACAGGGCAAGAGACCCAGTACTTC. Translating it yields CASSSTGQETQYF. V usage is TRBV5-6 and J usage is TRBJ2-5; 7 nucleotides line up with TRBD1. This CDR3 has 13 residues. Germline assignment: CDR1 SGHDT and CDR2 YYEEEE. The ends lost 3 bases at V and 2 bases at J; junction bases unmatched: 1. The full variable domain, in which reference TRBV5-6 and TRBJ2-5 provide the parts outside the CDR3, is DAGVTQSPTHLIKTRGQQVTLRCSPKSGHDTVSWYQQALGQGPQFIFQYYEEEERQRGNFPDRFSGHQFPNYSSELNVNALLLGDSALYLCASSSTGQETQYFGPGTRLLVL.

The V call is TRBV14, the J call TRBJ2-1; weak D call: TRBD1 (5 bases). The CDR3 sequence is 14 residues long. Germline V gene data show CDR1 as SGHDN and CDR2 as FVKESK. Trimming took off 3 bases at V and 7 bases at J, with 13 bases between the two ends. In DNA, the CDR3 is TGTGCCAGCAGCCAGTGGCAGGGATGGAATGAGCAGTTCTTC. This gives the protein CASSQWQGWNEQFF. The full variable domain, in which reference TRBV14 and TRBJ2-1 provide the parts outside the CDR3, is EAGVTQFPSHSVIEKGQTVTLRCDPISGHDNLYWYRRVMGKEIKFLLHFVKESKQDESGMPNNRFLAERTGGTYSTLKVQPAELEDSGVYFCASSQWQGWNEQFFGPGTRLTVL.

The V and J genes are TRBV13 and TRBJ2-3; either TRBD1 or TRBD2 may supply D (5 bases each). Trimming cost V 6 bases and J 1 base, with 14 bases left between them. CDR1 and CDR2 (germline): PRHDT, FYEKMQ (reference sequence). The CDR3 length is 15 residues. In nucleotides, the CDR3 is TGTGCCAGCAGGATAGGTGGGGGAGGCACAGATACGCAGTATTTT. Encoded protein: CASRIGGGGTDTQYF. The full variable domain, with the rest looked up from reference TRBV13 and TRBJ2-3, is AAGVIQSPRHLIKEKRETATLKCYPIPRHDTVYWYQQGPGQDPQFLISFYEKMQSDKGSIPDRFSAQQFSDYHSELNMSSLELGDSALYFCASRIGGGGTDTQYFGPGTRLTVL.